The entry that follows covers one T cell receptor (beta chain) sequence. What it binds is unknown. TCRdb's copy holds only in-frame clones and misses some; the assay was immunoSEQ multiplex PCR. The profile shows approximately 170,000 clones, around nine tenths of them singletons. This sample was included in a study of cytotoxic CD8 clonotypes in ibrutinib-treated CLL. Regarding the study as a whole: Sampling times (in sustained-remission versus progressing patients) were not the same. Clonality went higher at ibrutinib response and then dropped back toward baseline at progression.

Germline CDR1 and CDR2: MNHEY and SVGAGI. This CDR3 spans 13 amino acids. With 4 bases removed from V and 2 bases from J, the gap between germline ends came to 8 bases. Libraries of TCR beta were made from 1.5 to 2 micrograms of genomic DNA that came from cryopreserved PBMCs. The sample here was PBMCs, taken at disease progression, from a patient treated with ibrutinib. The TCR originated in a human donor with chronic lymphocytic leukemia. V usage is TRBV6-5 and J usage is TRBJ1-2; D may be TRBD1 (5 bases). The CDR3 DNA reads TGTGCCAGCAGTTTCGGGGGGAACTATGGCTACACCTTC. It translates to CASSFGGNYGYTF.